This entry lists 16 T cell receptor beta chains sequenced from one sample in a study of blood T cell repertoires in COVID-19. The assay was immunoSEQ multiplex PCR, and TCRdb's table has in-frame clones only and misses some. Of some 350,000 clones in the sample, around 86% were seen once. Input material: peripheral blood. The origin of the receptors is a human donor in a cohort sampled during active COVID-19.

In this sample, this clone turned up a few times. The chain links TRBV18 to TRBJ1-6, with D possibly being TRBD1 (5 bases). V was cut by 3 bases and J by 5 bases, with 14 bases left in between. Per germline, CDR1 KGHSH and CDR2 LQKENI. The CDR3 has 16 residues. The CDR3 region has the DNA TGTGCCAGCTCACCCATTCAGGGTGGGGATAATTCACCCCTCCACTTT. Its protein is CASSPIQGGDNSPLHF.

This sequence joins TRBV4-2 and TRBJ2-1; D may be TRBD2 (5 bases). The CDR3 has 16 residues. Germline V gene data show CDR1 as LGHNA and CDR2 as YNFKEQ. V lost 0 bases and J lost 3, with 12 bases in between. The DNA of the CDR3 is TGTGCCAGCAGCCAAGATAGGGCTAGCAGCTACAATGAGCAGTTCTTC. Protein: CASSQDRASSYNEQFF.

The chain links TRBV2 to TRBJ2-3, with D possibly matching TRBD2 (5 bases). Germline V gives CDR1 SNHLY, CDR2 FYNNEI. The ends were cut back, 7 bases at V and 4 bases at J, with 15 bases in the middle. There are 14 residues in the CDR3. CDR3 protein: CASTPLAGADTQYF. The DNA for the CDR3 is TGTGCCAGCACACCGCTGGCGGGCGCAGATACGCAGTATTTT.

V is TRBV6-5 and J is TRBJ1-4; 7 bases align to TRBD1. CDR3 length: 15 amino acids. CDR1 is MNHEY and CDR2 is SVGAGI in the germline V gene. Trimming at V came to 2 bases and at J to 5 bases, leaving 5 bases not matched to a gene. CDR3 nucleotides: TGTGCCAGCAGTTACCGGGGACAGATAAATGAAAAACTGTTTTTT. It specifies CASSYRGQINEKLFF.

CDR3 sequence: CAWRVELQETQYF. The CDR3 coding sequence is TGTGCCTGGAGGGTGGAGTTGCAAGAGACCCAGTACTTC. The genes are TRBV30 and TRBJ2-5; the D is unclear. Germline V lookup: CDR1 GTSNPN, CDR2 SVGIG (reference sequence). V gave up 3 bases and J gave up 2 bases, with 10 bases separating them. This CDR3 region has 13 residues.

This chain joins TRBV2 and TRBJ2-3; 14 bases line up with TRBD2. The CDR3 runs 20 residues. J gave up 3 bases and V 6 bases, and 17 bases lay outside the gene matches. CDR1 is SNHLY, CDR2 FYNNEI, per germline. CDR3 nucleotide sequence: TGTGCCAGCAGGGGACTAGCGGGAGAGAGTACCTCCAGGAGGACAGATACGCAGTATTTT. Encoded protein: CASRGLAGESTSRRTDTQYF.

The chain joins TRBV30 to TRBJ1-2, with 7 bases lining up with TRBD1. The CDR3 is 16 amino acids. J gave up 2 bases and V 5 bases, and 14 bases lay outside the gene matches. Germline CDR1 is GTSNPN and CDR2 is SVGIG (reference sequence). Here the CDR3 DNA reads TGTGCCTGGGGCTCACACGACAGGGCCCCCAACTATGGCTACACCTTC. It codes for CAWGSHDRAPNYGYTF.

This clone was observed a handful of times. This sequence joins TRBV6-1 and TRBJ1-1; the D is unclear. The germline gives CDR1 MNHNS, CDR2 SASEGT. Trimming stripped 5 bases from V and 2 bases from J, with 12 bases between. The CDR3 covers 14 residues. The chain's CDR3 is CASSLRGINTEAFF. CDR3 nucleotide sequence: TGTGCCAGCAGTTTGCGAGGGATCAACACTGAAGCTTTCTTT.

This chain uses TRBV7-8 with TRBJ2-5, with D unclear. CDR1 and CDR2 from the germline V gene are SGHVS and FQNEAQ. Trimming stripped 1 base from V and 2 bases from J, with 5 bases between. The CDR3 runs 13 residues. CDR3 amino acids: CASSLDRQETQYF. The CDR3 coding sequence is TGTGCCAGCAGCTTAGATAGACAAGAGACCCAGTACTTC.

The chain joins TRBV11-1 to TRBJ2-5; 9 bases line up with TRBD2. The CDR3 sequence is 14 residues long. V was pared by 5 bases and J by 5 bases, with 6 bases of the junction left unmatched. Per germline, CDR1 SGHAT and CDR2 FQDESV (reference sequence). The CDR3 nucleotides read TGTGCCAGCAGCCTTAGCGGGAGACGGGAGACCCAGTACTTC. Translating gives CASSLSGRRETQYF.

V usage is TRBV28 and J usage is TRBJ2-7, with TRBD1 as a possible D gene (6 bases). Germline V gene lookup returns CDR1 MDHEN and CDR2 SYDVKM. V lost 6 bases to trimming and J lost 9 bases, with 15 bases between them. This CDR3 region has 12 residues. The CDR3 nucleotides read TGTGCCAGCAGCCTGAAGGACAGAGGGCAGTACTTC. Translation gives CASSLKDRGQYF.

V is TRBV7-8 and J is TRBJ1-2; possibly TRBD1 for D (5 bases). Deletions cut 3 bases from V and 2 bases from J, with 7 bases between. CDR1 and CDR2 from the germline V gene are SGHVS and FQNEAQ. CDR3 length: 13 amino acids. The CDR3 spells CASSFDSNYGYTF. CDR3 sequence (DNA): TGTGCCAGCAGCTTTGACAGCAACTATGGCTACACCTTC.

CDR3 nucleotide sequence: TGTGCCAGCAGTGACCCCGGGACAGGTATTTCCACCTTC. This gives the protein CASSDPGTGISTF. The chain is built from TRBV25-1 and TRBJ1-2; 8 bases agree with TRBD1. Germline V gives CDR1 MGHDK, CDR2 SYGVNS. With V trimmed by 3 bases and J by 13 bases, 10 bases remained unmatched. This CDR3 is built from 13 residues.

The chain carries TRBV15 and TRBJ1-3; no clear D. V lost 0 bases and J 0 bases, leaving 9 bases between the germline ends. Germline V gene data show CDR1 as LNHNV and CDR2 as YYDKDF (reference sequence). This CDR3 has 16 amino acids. CDR3: CATSRERKSSGNTIYF. DNA for the CDR3: TGTGCCACCAGCAGAGAGCGGAAGAGCTCTGGAAACACCATATATTTT.

This clone was picked up a small number of times. V usage is TRBV3-1 (or the pseudogene TRBV3-2) and J usage is TRBJ2-7; 12 bases are shared with TRBD1. With 4 bases clipped from V and 3 bases from J, the junction kept 7 bases outside the gene matches. This CDR3 comprises 16 residues. CDR1 and CDR2 from the germline V gene are LGHDT and YNNKEL (reference sequence). CDR3 sequence: CASSPAGDRGLYEQYF. CDR3 coding DNA: TGTGCCAGCAGCCCGGCGGGGGACAGGGGGCTCTACGAGCAGTACTTC.

This chain connects TRBV5-5 to TRBJ2-7; TRBD1 matches at 11 bases. The V gene's germline CDR1 is SGHKS and CDR2 YYEKEE (reference sequence). The ends lost 2 bases at V and 3 bases at J; junction bases unmatched: 4. The CDR3 consists of 15 residues. In DNA form, the CDR3 reads TGTGCCAGCAGCTTCCTGGACAGGGGGCTCTACGAGCAGTACTTC. Protein sequence: CASSFLDRGLYEQYF. Together with reference TRBV5-5 and TRBJ2-7, the CDR3 gives the full variable domain: DAGVTQSPTHLIKTRGQQVTLRCSPISGHKSVSWYQQVLGQGPQFIFQYYEKEERGRGNFPDRFSARQFPNYSSELNVNALLLGDSALYLCASSFLDRGLYEQYFGPGTRLTVT.